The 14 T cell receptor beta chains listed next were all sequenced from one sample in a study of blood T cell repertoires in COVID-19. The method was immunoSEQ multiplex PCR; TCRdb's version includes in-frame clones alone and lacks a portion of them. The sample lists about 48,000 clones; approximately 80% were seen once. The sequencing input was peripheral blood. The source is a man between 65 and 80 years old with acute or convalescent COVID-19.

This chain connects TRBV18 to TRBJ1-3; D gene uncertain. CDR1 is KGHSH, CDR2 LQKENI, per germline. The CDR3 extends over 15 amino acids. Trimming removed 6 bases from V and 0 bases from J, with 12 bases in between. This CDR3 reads CASSPGIFSGNTIYF. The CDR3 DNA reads TGTGCCAGCTCCCCTGGCATCTTCTCTGGAAACACCATATATTTT.

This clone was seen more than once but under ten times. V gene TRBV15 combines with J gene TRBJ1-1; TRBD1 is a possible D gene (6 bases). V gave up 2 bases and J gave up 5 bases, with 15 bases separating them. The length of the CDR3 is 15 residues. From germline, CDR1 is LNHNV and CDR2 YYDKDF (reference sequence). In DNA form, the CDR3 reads TGTGCCACCAGCAGACCCGGCGGGGGGCGGACTGAAGCTTTCTTT. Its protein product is CATSRPGGGRTEAFF.

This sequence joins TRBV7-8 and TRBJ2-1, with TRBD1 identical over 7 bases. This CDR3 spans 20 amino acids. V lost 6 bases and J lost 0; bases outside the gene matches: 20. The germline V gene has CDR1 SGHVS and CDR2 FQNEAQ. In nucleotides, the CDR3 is TGTGCCAGCAGAACCCCGGGACAGAACCAGGTATTGGGCTCCTACAATGAGCAGTTCTTC. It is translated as CASRTPGQNQVLGSYNEQFF. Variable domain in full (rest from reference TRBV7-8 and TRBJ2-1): GAGVSQSPRYKVAKRGQDVALRCDPISGHVSLFWYQQALGQGPEFLTYFQNEAQLDKSGLPSDRFFAERPEGSVSTLKIQRTQQEDSAVYLCASRTPGQNQVLGSYNEQFFGPGTRLTVL.

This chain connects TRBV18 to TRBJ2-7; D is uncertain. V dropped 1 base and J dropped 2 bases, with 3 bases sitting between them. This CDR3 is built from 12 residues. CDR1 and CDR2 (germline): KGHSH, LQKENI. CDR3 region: CASSPLAYEQYF. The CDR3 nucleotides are TGTGCCAGCTCACCACTAGCCTACGAGCAGTACTTC.

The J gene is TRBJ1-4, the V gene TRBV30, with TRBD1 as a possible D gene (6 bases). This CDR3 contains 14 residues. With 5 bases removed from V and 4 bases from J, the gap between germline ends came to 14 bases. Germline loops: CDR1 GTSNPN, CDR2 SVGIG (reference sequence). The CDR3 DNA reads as TGTGCCTGGGCTCACGGACAGCTTAATGAAAAACTGTTTTTT. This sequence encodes CAWAHGQLNEKLFF.

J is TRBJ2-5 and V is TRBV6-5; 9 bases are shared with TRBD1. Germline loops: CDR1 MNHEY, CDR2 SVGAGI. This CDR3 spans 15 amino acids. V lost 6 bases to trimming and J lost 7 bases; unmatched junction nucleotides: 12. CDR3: CASRPGTGSVVTQYF. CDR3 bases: TGTGCCAGCAGGCCCGGGACAGGGTCGGTTGTGACCCAGTACTTC.

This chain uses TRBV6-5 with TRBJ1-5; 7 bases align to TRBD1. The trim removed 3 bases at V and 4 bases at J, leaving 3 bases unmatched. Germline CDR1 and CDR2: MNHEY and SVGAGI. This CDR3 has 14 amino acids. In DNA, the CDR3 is TGTGCCAGCAGTTATCGACAGGGTAATCAGCCCCAGCATTTT. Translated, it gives CASSYRQGNQPQHF.

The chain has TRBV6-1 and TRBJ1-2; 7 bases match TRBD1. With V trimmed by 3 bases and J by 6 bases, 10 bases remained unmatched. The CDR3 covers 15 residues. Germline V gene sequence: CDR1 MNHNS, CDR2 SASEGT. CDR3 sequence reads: CASSEPGQEENGYTF. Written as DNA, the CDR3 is TGTGCCAGCAGTGAGCCAGGACAGGAGGAGAATGGCTACACCTTC.

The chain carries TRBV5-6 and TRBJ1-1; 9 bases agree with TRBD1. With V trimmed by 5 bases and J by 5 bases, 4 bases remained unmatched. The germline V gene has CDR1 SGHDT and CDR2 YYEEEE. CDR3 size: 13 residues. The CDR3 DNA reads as TGTGCCAGCAGATCGACAGGGGGAACTGAAGCTTTCTTT. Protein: CASRSTGGTEAFF. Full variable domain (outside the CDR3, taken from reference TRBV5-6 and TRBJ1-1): DAGVTQSPTHLIKTRGQQVTLRCSPKSGHDTVSWYQQALGQGPQFIFQYYEEEERQRGNFPDRFSGHQFPNYSSELNVNALLLGDSALYLCASRSTGGTEAFFGQGTRLTVV.

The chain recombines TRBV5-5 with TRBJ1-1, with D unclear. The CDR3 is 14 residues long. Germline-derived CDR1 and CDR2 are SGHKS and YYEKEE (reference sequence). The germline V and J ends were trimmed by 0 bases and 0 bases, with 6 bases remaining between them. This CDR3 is CASSLAPMNTEAFF. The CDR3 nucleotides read TGTGCCAGCAGCTTGGCCCCCATGAACACTGAAGCTTTCTTT.

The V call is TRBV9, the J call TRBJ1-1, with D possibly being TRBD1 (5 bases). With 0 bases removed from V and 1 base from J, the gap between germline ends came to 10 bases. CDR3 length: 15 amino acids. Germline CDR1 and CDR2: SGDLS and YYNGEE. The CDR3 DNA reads TGTGCCAGCAGCGTAGTTGACAGTGGGAACACTGAAGCTTTCTTT. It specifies CASSVVDSGNTEAFF.

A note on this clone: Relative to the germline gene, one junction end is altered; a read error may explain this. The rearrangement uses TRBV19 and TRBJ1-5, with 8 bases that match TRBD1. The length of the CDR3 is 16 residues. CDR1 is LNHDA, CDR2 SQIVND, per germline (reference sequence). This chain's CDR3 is CASSIIGGQGNQPQHF. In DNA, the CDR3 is TGTGCCAGTAGTATAATCGGCGGACAGGGCAACCAGCCCCAGCATTTT.

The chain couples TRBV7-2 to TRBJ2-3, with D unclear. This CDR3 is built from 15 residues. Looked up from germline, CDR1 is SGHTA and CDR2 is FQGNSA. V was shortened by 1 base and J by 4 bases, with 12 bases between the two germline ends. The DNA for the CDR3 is TGTGCCAGCAGCTTAGGATCAATTTTAGCAGATACGCAGTATTTT. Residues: CASSLGSILADTQYF.

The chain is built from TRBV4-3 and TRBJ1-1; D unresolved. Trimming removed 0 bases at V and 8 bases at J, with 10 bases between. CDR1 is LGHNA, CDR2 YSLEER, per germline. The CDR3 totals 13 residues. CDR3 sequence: CASSQDIRREAFF. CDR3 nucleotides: TGCGCCAGCAGCCAAGATATTCGGAGAGAAGCTTTCTTT.